The entry below gives a single T cell receptor beta chain sequence along with its context. Which antigen it targets is not known. Base qualities are missing; no much larger clone stands one base away. Inclusive of the bounding cysteine and phenylalanine, the CDR3 is 18 residues long. CDR3 DNA is the only sequence kept; it has 54 bases, read in frame from the first base. V and J are trimmed by 4 bases and 5 bases, and the gene matches miss 11 bases of the junction. CDR1 MDHEN and CDR2 SYDVKM were looked up in the germline V gene. Enrolling through a virtual design, the prospective study's participants ranged in age from roughly 18 to 100 years and lived across 24 United States geographic areas. In the prospective study, cohorts were assigned on the basis of participant-reported clinical history obtained from a screening survey and a study questionnaire. Each participant in the prospective study had whole blood, serum and a nasopharyngeal or oropharyngeal swab collected by mobile phlebotomists. Prospective study participants could optionally give additional blood draws and questionnaires over an approximately two-month period. Prospective study blood samples were shipped either frozen or at room temperature before DNA extraction.

The data are from a study of blood T cell repertoires in COVID-19 (dated by TCRdb to about 2020). About the study as a whole: Samples from collaborators originated in the United States, Italy and Spain and spanned both the acute and convalescent phases of COVID-19. The material from the prospective study consisted of cDNA or gDNA derived from T cells, B-cell-depleted T cells, or PBMCs. Deeply sampled blood TCRbeta repertoires from subjects exposed to, actively infected with, or recovered from COVID-19 were included in the dataset. Where available, HLA class I and class II types were obtained from metadata supplied by the sample provider rather than from assay-based typing. The repertoires were released in a freely available public database meant as a resource for research on the immune response to SARS-CoV-2. The samples were drawn from the first 160 participants of the ongoing ImmuneRACE study and from 1,254 subjects provided by 6 global collaborators. A de-identified subject ID, COVID-19 status, age in years and sex were almost always included in the sample metadata. The study at large found these results: How much clinical and demographic metadata was included differed by source and by participant, and the metadata was provided uncurated.

TCRbeta CDR3 regions were amplified from genomic DNA by means of the immunoSEQ Assay, a bias-controlled multiplex PCR. The paper's data handling went like this. The number of nucleated cells in each sample was estimated by amplification of reference gene primers within the assay. To quantify the absolute abundance of each unique TCRbeta CDR3 rearrangement, sequence reads were collapsed and filtered. Productive Simpson clonality was computed per sample as the square root of Simpson's diversity index over productive rearrangements. The clones in this table, taken by TCRdb from immuneACCESS, are in-frame only. Not every clone is retained; where verified, under half of the shortfall comes from an unresolved V gene, and the cause of the rest is unknown. V and J calls and clone size are those listed in that table; D and trimming were worked out from the DNA. The sample table records 140,000 to 150,000 clones; approximately 90% of these occur just once. Approximately 1.2% of the sample is held by the ten biggest clonotypes.

The source material was PBMCs or T cells enriched from blood (not recorded which). The V and J segments used are TRBV28 and TRBJ2-3, with TRBD2 matching 14 junction bases. This receptor was obtained from a woman aged 25 to 39 with acute COVID-19. For the CDR3, the sequence is CASSSLGTSGRTVDTQYF. The nucleotide sequence is given as TGTGCCAGCAGTTCATTAGGGACTAGCGGGAGAACGGTAGATACGCAGTATTTT.